This entry describes one T cell receptor (beta chain). This entry is derived from a study of technical replicates of blood from a few donors. Repertoires were generated with immunoSEQ multiplex PCR, while TCRdb's copy carries only in-frame clones and drops some. The data show 45,000 to 55,000 clones, approximately 94% seen once. What was sequenced was T cells isolated from PBMCs. The TCR was taken from a human donor in good health.

The DNA of the CDR3 is TGCGCCAGCAGCCCCATACAGGGGGCACAGCCCCAGCATTTT. It yields the protein CASSPIQGAQPQHF. V gene TRBV5-1 combines with J gene TRBJ1-5; 9 bases align to TRBD1. The V gene's germline CDR1 is SGHRS and CDR2 YFSETQ. J gave up 7 bases and V 4 bases, and 6 bases lay outside the gene matches. This CDR3 is 14 amino acids long.